The 23 T cell receptor beta chains listed next were all sequenced from one sample in a study of blood T cell repertoires in COVID-19. Profiling relied on immunoSEQ multiplex PCR, and the TCRdb table lists in-frame clones only, not all of them. The sample has nearly 110,000 clones, about nine tenths seen once. Sequences were obtained from peripheral blood. The receptors derive from a woman aged 30 to 39 with acute or convalescent COVID-19.

This sequence joins TRBV14 and TRBJ1-2; D not resolved. Trimming shortened V by 0 bases and J by 5 bases, and 7 bases separated the two germline ends. Germline-derived CDR1 and CDR2 are SGHDN and FVKESK. The CDR3 has 13 residues. In DNA, the CDR3 is TGTGCCAGCAGCCAAGACCTAAAGTATGGCTACACCTTC. Translated: CASSQDLKYGYTF. Drawing the rest from reference TRBV14 and TRBJ1-2, the complete variable domain is EAGVTQFPSHSVIEKGQTVTLRCDPISGHDNLYWYRRVMGKEIKFLLHFVKESKQDESGMPNNRFLAERTGGTYSTLKVQPAELEDSGVYFCASSQDLKYGYTFGSGTRLTVV.

The rearrangement uses TRBV6-6 and TRBJ2-5; 12 bases map to TRBD2. Germline CDR1 MNHNY, CDR2 SVGAGI (reference sequence). The CDR3 is 14 amino acids. The ends lost 7 bases at V and 5 bases at J; junction bases unmatched: 5. This CDR3 reads CASTLAGGLETQYF. CDR3 DNA sequence: TGTGCCAGCACCCTAGCGGGGGGGTTGGAGACCCAGTACTTC.

The chain links TRBV7-3 to TRBJ1-6; 9 bases line up with TRBD1. CDR3 length equals 18 residues. Germline CDR1 and CDR2: SGHTA and FQGTGA. With 5 bases clipped from V and 8 bases from J, the junction kept 16 bases outside the gene matches. As DNA, the CDR3 is TGTGCCAGCAGCCCTAGGGTTGGCACAGGGGGCGGGTATTCACCCCTCCACTTT. As protein: CASSPRVGTGGGYSPLHF. The whole variable domain, filled in from reference TRBV7-3 and TRBJ1-6, reads GAGVSQTPSNKVTEKGKYVELRCDPISGHTALYWYRQSLGQGPEFLIYFQGTGAADDSGLPNDRFFAVRPEGSVSTLKIQRTERGDSAVYLCASSPRVGTGGGYSPLHFGNGTRLTVT.

The V call is TRBV7-9, the J call TRBJ1-6; 8 bases are shared with TRBD1. Germline CDR1 is SEHNR and CDR2 is FQNEAQ (reference sequence). The CDR3 spans 15 residues. With 5 bases clipped from V and 7 bases from J, the junction kept 7 bases outside the gene matches. The DNA of the CDR3 is TGTGCCAGCAGCCCGGACAGGGTAGCAAATTCACCCCTCCACTTT. It specifies CASSPDRVANSPLHF.

The V call is TRBV9, the J call TRBJ1-1; D not resolved. Germline V gene data show CDR1 as SGDLS and CDR2 as YYNGEE. V lost 4 bases to trimming and J lost 2 bases, with 15 bases between them. This CDR3 is 15 amino acids long. The CDR3 protein is CASSRQQSPNTEAFF. CDR3 sequence (DNA): TGTGCCAGCAGCCGGCAACAGTCACCCAACACTGAAGCTTTCTTT. The full variable domain, in which reference TRBV9 and TRBJ1-1 provide the parts outside the CDR3, is DSGVTQTPKHLITATGQRVTLRCSPRSGDLSVYWYQQSLDQGLQFLIQYYNGEERAKGNILERFSAQQFPDLHSELNLSSLELGDSALYFCASSRQQSPNTEAFFGQGTRLTVV.

As to this clone: Other DNA sequences in this sample translate to the same CDR3. This chain uses TRBV28 with TRBJ1-5, with unresolved D. Germline V lookup: CDR1 MDHEN, CDR2 SYDVKM. The V gene lost 5 bases and the J gene lost 4 bases, with 6 bases spanning the gap. The CDR3 spans 12 residues. The CDR3 region is CASSVNNQPQHF. The CDR3 bases are TGTGCCAGCAGTGTTAATAATCAGCCCCAGCATTTT. The full variable domain, rest sourced from reference TRBV28 and TRBJ1-5, is DVKVTQSSRYLVKRTGEKVFLECVQDMDHENMFWYRQDPGLGLRLIYFSYDVKMKEKGDIPEGYSVSREKKERFSLILESASTNQTSMYLCASSVNNQPQHFGDGTRLSIL.

V gene TRBV6-5 combines with J gene TRBJ1-1, with D maybe TRBD1 (5 bases). The germline gives CDR1 MNHEY, CDR2 SVGAGI. CDR3 size: 13 residues. The germline V and J ends were trimmed by 7 bases and 10 bases, with 19 bases remaining between them. CDR3 loop: CASTPGGFGGAFF. The CDR3 nucleotides read TGTGCCAGCACCCCCGGGGGGTTCGGGGGAGCTTTCTTT.

The chain employs TRBV3-1 (or the pseudogene TRBV3-2) and TRBJ2-7, with TRBD2 matching over 8 bases. The CDR3 consists of 16 residues. Germline CDR1 and CDR2: LGHDT and YNNKEL (reference sequence). J gave up 6 bases and V 2 bases, and 12 bases lay outside the gene matches. This CDR3 is CASSQPSGGKGIEQYF. CDR3 in DNA: TGTGCCAGCAGCCAACCCTCGGGGGGGAAGGGTATCGAGCAGTACTTC.

This clone came up once. The V and J genes are TRBV9 and TRBJ1-4; TRBD1 aligns across 9 bases. The length of the CDR3 is 16 residues. CDR1 is SGDLS, CDR2 YYNGEE, per germline. Losses at the gene ends were 0 bases for V and 5 bases for J; bases not matched to a gene: 5. The CDR3 protein is CASSVAPDRGNEKLFF. The DNA of the CDR3 is TGTGCCAGCAGCGTAGCCCCAGACAGGGGGAATGAAAAACTGTTTTTT.

The chain carries TRBV3-1 (or the pseudogene TRBV3-2) and TRBJ2-3, with 8 bases that match TRBD2. The CDR3 sequence is 15 residues long. Per germline, CDR1 LGHDT and CDR2 YNNKEL (reference sequence). V trimming: 5 bases; J trimming: 4 bases; junction bases outside the gene matches: 8. The CDR3 spells CASSSQRESPDTQYF. In nucleotides, the CDR3 is TGTGCCAGCAGCTCCCAGCGGGAGAGCCCAGATACGCAGTATTTT.

The chain couples TRBV29-1 to TRBJ2-1; 13 nucleotides match TRBD2. The CDR3 is made up of 16 amino acids. Losses at the gene ends were 5 bases for V and 2 bases for J; bases not matched to a gene: 6. The germline gives CDR1 SQVTM, CDR2 ANQGSEA. CDR3 amino acids: CSVNGLAGAAYNEQFF. Written as DNA, the CDR3 is TGCAGCGTTAATGGACTAGCGGGAGCAGCCTACAATGAGCAGTTCTTC.

This chain joins TRBV13 and TRBJ1-6, with D possibly being TRBD1 (6 bases). The CDR3 runs to 16 residues. V gave up 4 bases and J gave up 5 bases, with 15 bases separating them. CDR1 is PRHDT, CDR2 FYEKMQ, per germline (reference sequence). The CDR3 DNA is TGTGCCAGCAGCTCTAGGGGGATGGGCCATAATTCACCCCTCCACTTT. Translated, it gives CASSSRGMGHNSPLHF.

The J gene is TRBJ2-1, the V gene TRBV3-1 (or the pseudogene TRBV3-2), with D tentatively TRBD2 (6 bases). This CDR3 comprises 12 residues. The germline CDR1 and CDR2 sequences are LGHDT and YNNKEL (reference sequence). The V end lost 0 bases, the J end lost 15 bases, and 12 bases lay between the germline ends. CDR3 DNA sequence: TGTGCCAGCAGCCAAGATTCGACTAGTCCGTTCTTC. Protein sequence: CASSQDSTSPFF.

The rearrangement links TRBV24-1 to TRBJ1-5; 10 nucleotides align to TRBD1. Germline assignment: CDR1 KGHDR and CDR2 SFDVKD. The J segment lost 3 bases and the V segment lost 6 bases, leaving 4 bases of the junction unmatched. This CDR3 has 15 residues. For the CDR3, the DNA is TGTGCCACCAGTCCGGGACAGGGGTACAATCAGCCCCAGCATTTT. Its translation: CATSPGQGYNQPQHF.

V gene TRBV28 combines with J gene TRBJ2-3; 11 bases map to TRBD1. J gave up 0 bases and V 5 bases, and 7 bases lay outside the gene matches. The CDR3 has 17 amino acids. Germline V gives CDR1 MDHEN, CDR2 SYDVKM. This CDR3 is CASSISDRGLSTDTQYF. Written as DNA, the CDR3 is TGTGCCAGCAGTATCTCGGACAGGGGGCTAAGCACAGATACGCAGTATTTT.

The gene calls are TRBV2 and TRBJ2-5; 11 nucleotides agree with TRBD2. Germline-derived CDR1 and CDR2 are SNHLY and FYNNEI. V lost 1 base, J lost 5 bases, and 12 bases stayed unmatched. The CDR3 sequence is 18 residues long. CDR3 sequence (DNA): TGTGCCAGCAGTGAAGATGGCCTAGCGGGGGGTCAGGGGGAGACCCAGTACTTC. This sequence encodes CASSEDGLAGGQGETQYF.

The V call is TRBV19, the J call TRBJ1-6; D is unresolved. From germline, CDR1 is LNHDA and CDR2 SQIVND (reference sequence). V shed 1 base and J shed 5 bases, with 12 bases lying between them. The CDR3 sequence is 16 residues long. This CDR3 reads CASSIVAGANNSPLHF. CDR3 sequence (DNA): TGTGCCAGTAGTATAGTCGCAGGCGCCAATAATTCACCCCTCCACTTT.

This rearrangement joins TRBV27 to TRBJ1-6; TRBD1 is a possible D gene (5 bases). The germline V gene has CDR1 MNHEY and CDR2 SMNVEV (reference sequence). V was clipped by 6 bases and J by 4 bases, with 16 bases between them. This CDR3 comprises 16 residues. CDR3 sequence reads: CASSRTRVGYNSPLHF. The DNA of the CDR3 is TGTGCCAGCAGCCGAACCAGGGTCGGGTATAATTCACCCCTCCACTTT.

The genes are TRBV7-7 and TRBJ2-5; 7 bases line up with TRBD1. Germline CDR1 and CDR2: SSHAT and FNYEAQ (reference sequence). V gave up 5 bases and J gave up 4 bases; unmatched junction bases: 10. The CDR3 is 15 amino acids. CDR3 amino acids: CASSQDRTGGETQYF. The CDR3 bases are TGTGCCAGCAGCCAGGACAGGACCGGCGGAGAGACCCAGTACTTC.

The J gene is TRBJ1-1, the V gene TRBV4-1; the D is unclear. Trimming pared 4 bases from V and 5 bases from J, leaving 14 bases between. Germline V gives CDR1 MGHRA, CDR2 YSYEKL. The CDR3 sequence is 14 residues long. The CDR3 DNA reads as TGCGCCAGCAGCCCCCATCGAACGGAGACTGAAGCTTTCTTT. Residues: CASSPHRTETEAFF.

The chain is built from TRBV4-2 and TRBJ1-6, with TRBD1 as a possible D gene (5 bases). Deletions cut 4 bases from V and 2 bases from J, with 6 bases between. The CDR3 totals 14 residues. Germline V gives CDR1 LGHNA, CDR2 YNFKEQ. CDR3 loop: CASSRGAYNSPLHF. The CDR3 region has the DNA TGTGCCAGCAGCCGGGGCGCCTATAATTCACCCCTCCACTTT.

The rearrangement joins TRBV12-5 to TRBJ1-6, with a tentative D call TRBD1 (6 bases). V was cut by 6 bases and J by 9 bases, with 15 bases left in between. The CDR3 consists of 14 residues. The germline gives CDR1 LGHNT, CDR2 FRNRAP. The DNA for the CDR3 is TGTGCTAGTGGCTCCGGGACACGGTCTTCACCCCTCCACTTT. Its protein product is CASGSGTRSSPLHF. The variable domain in full, with the rest retrieved from reference TRBV12-5 and TRBJ1-6, is DARVTQTPRHKVTEMGQEVTMRCQPILGHNTVFWYRQTMMQGLELLAYFRNRAPLDDSGMPKDRFSAEMPDATLATLKIQPSEPRDSAVYFCASGSGTRSSPLHFGNGTRLTVT.

CDR3 coding DNA: TGTGCCAGCAGCCAAGTTCCCAGTATGAACACTGAAGCTTTCTTT. Its protein product is CASSQVPSMNTEAFF. This chain joins TRBV4-2 and TRBJ1-1, with D unresolved. Trimming shortened V by 1 base and J by 0 bases, and 9 bases separated the two germline ends. The V gene's germline CDR1 is LGHNA and CDR2 YNFKEQ. This CDR3 comprises 15 residues.